Below are 10 T cell receptor beta chains sequenced from a single sample in a study of regulatory T cells in long-lasting Graves disease. Noted time point: newly diagnosed GD, antithyroid drugs for less than 3 months. Extracted RNA from PBMCs served as the source of the TCR library. Building the TCR beta libraries relied on iRepertoire HTBI primers, and CDR3 regions underwent Arm-PCR. In TCRdb, the multiplex PCR reads were re-called with MiXCR into one record per CDR3 protein. The sample carries fewer than 550,000 distinct CDR3 sequences, about 16% recorded once. These data were also reused for a study on T cells in Graves' hyperthyroidism and ophthalmopathy.

The specimen was peripheral blood mononuclear cells (PBMCs), collected at new diagnosis, from a patient treated with antithyroid drugs. These receptors all stem from a woman in her forties or fifties with Graves disease.

This clonotype was detected a few times. This rearrangement joins TRBV18 to TRBJ2-7; 8 nucleotides match TRBD2. This CDR3 is built from 14 residues. Germline V gene sequence: CDR1 KGHSH, CDR2 LQKENI. Trimming cost V 7 bases and J 3 bases; bases outside gene matches: 8. This CDR3 reads CASFSAGVSYEQYF. CDR3 nucleotide sequence: TGTGCCAGCTTCTCAGCGGGGGTGAGCTACGAGCAGTACTTC.

This clonotype was seen repeatedly, ten times or more. The rearrangement joins TRBV12-3 or TRBV12-4 to TRBJ1-5; possible D gene TRBD1, 5 bases. The germline V and J ends were trimmed by 4 bases and 3 bases, with 10 bases remaining between them. The length of the CDR3 is 14 residues. CDR3 bases: TGTGCCAGCAGTTCGGGACTGCTCAATCAGCCCCAGCATTTT. Its protein product is CASSSGLLNQPQHF.

This clonotype occurred many times. The chain recombines TRBV29-1 with TRBJ1-3; weak D call: TRBD1 (6 bases). The germline V gene has CDR1 SQVTM and CDR2 ANQGSEA. Trimming took off 0 bases at V and 4 bases at J, with 19 bases between the two ends. The CDR3 has 17 residues. Here the CDR3 DNA reads TGCAGCGTTGAAGATCGAGAAGGGGGGGCGCTAGGAAACACCATATATTTT. It translates to CSVEDREGGALGNTIYF.

This rearrangement joins TRBV4-1 to TRBJ1-2, with D possibly TRBD1 on 6 matching bases. V shed 2 bases and J shed 2 bases, with 9 bases lying between them. The CDR3 covers 14 residues. Germline V gene sequence: CDR1 MGHRA, CDR2 YSYEKL. Here the CDR3 DNA reads TGCGCCAGCAGCCAACTCAGGGGCAACTATGGCTACACCTTC. Its translation is CASSQLRGNYGYTF.

This clonotype was counted many times. The chain has TRBV5-6 and TRBJ2-7, with 8 bases identical to TRBD1. Per the germline V gene, CDR1 is SGHDT and CDR2 is YYEEEE. The CDR3 extends over 13 amino acids. Trimming took 2 bases from V and 6 from J; bases not matched to a gene: 4. The CDR3 spells CASSLDRGVEQYF. CDR3 in DNA: TGTGCCAGCAGCTTAGACAGGGGAGTCGAGCAGTACTTC.

The chain employs TRBV6-5 and TRBJ2-2, with no clear D. V lost 0 bases, J lost 6 bases, and 11 bases lay in between. CDR3 size: 15 residues. From germline, CDR1 is MNHEY and CDR2 SVGAGI. CDR3 sequence: CASSYSLGWSGELFF. As DNA, the CDR3 is TGTGCCAGCAGTTACTCACTCGGCTGGTCCGGGGAGCTGTTTTTT.

V gene TRBV7-9 combines with J gene TRBJ2-5, with 9 positions matching TRBD2. The CDR3 contains 15 residues. Germline V gene sequence: CDR1 SEHNR, CDR2 FQNEAQ (reference sequence). V gave up 3 bases and J gave up 3 bases; unmatched junction bases: 5. CDR3 DNA: TGTGCCAGCAGCTTTAGCGGGGGTGCCAAAGAGACCCAGTACTTC. This gives the protein CASSFSGGAKETQYF.

This clonotype was detected ten times or more. This chain connects TRBV11-3 to TRBJ1-1; D is perhaps TRBD1 (5 bases). The V and J ends lost 5 bases and 1 base respectively, with 14 bases between them. The CDR3 is 15 residues long. Germline CDR1 and CDR2: SGHNT and YENEEA. For the CDR3, the DNA is TGTGCCAGCAGCCTGTATGGGGCTTCGAACACTGAAGCTTTCTTT. Translating it yields CASSLYGASNTEAFF.

The V call is TRBV29-1, the J call TRBJ1-2; D is perhaps TRBD1 (5 bases). The germline CDR1 and CDR2 sequences are SQVTM and ANQGSEA. Trimming removed 5 bases at V and 0 bases at J, with 10 bases between. This CDR3 has 13 residues. The CDR3 DNA sequence: TGCAGCGTTATTCAGGGAGCTAACTATGGCTACACCTTC. This encodes CSVIQGANYGYTF.

This clonotype was seen repeatedly, ten times or more. This sequence joins TRBV2 and TRBJ2-3; a possible D gene is TRBD2 (6 bases). CDR3 size: 15 residues. Germline V gene lookup returns CDR1 SNHLY and CDR2 FYNNEI. Trimming left V 6 bases short and J 5 bases short, with 18 bases between. The CDR3 protein is CASRTLSSGRDTQYF. The CDR3, as DNA: TGTGCCAGCAGAACCCTAAGTAGCGGAAGAGATACGCAGTATTTT.